The 2 T cell receptor beta chains below come from one sample, sequenced in a study of cytomegalovirus exposure and HLA in healthy donors. The PCR made use of 60 Vbeta and 13 Jbeta primers. This table comes from immunoSEQ multiplex PCR, and its TCRdb copy is limited to in-frame clones, with some not included. The sample holds roughly 200,000 clones, approximately 86% seen once. The sample comprised PBMCs. These receptors were collected from a woman between 25 and 40 years old in good health and CMV-seronegative.

The chain is built from TRBV7-3 and TRBJ2-5; D is perhaps TRBD2 (7 bases). The CDR3 totals 14 residues. Trimming left V 3 bases short and J 5 bases short, with 13 bases between. In germline, CDR1 is SGHTA, CDR2 FQGTGA. CDR3: CASSFGGAGETQYF. The CDR3 region has the DNA TGTGCCAGCAGCTTTGGGGGGGCCGGTGAGACCCAGTACTTC.

The gene calls are TRBV5-1 and TRBJ2-3, with TRBD2 identical over 11 bases. Losses at the gene ends were 4 bases for V and 6 bases for J; bases not matched to a gene: 10. The CDR3 runs to 16 residues. The germline V gene encodes CDR1 SGHRS and CDR2 YFSETQ. CDR3 sequence: CASSIVPLAGADTQYF. The DNA of the CDR3 is TGCGCCAGCAGCATAGTCCCACTAGCGGGAGCTGATACGCAGTATTTT. The full variable domain, with the rest looked up from reference TRBV5-1 and TRBJ2-3, is KAGVTQTPRYLIKTRGQQVTLSCSPISGHRSVSWYQQTPGQGLQFLFEYFSETQRNKGNFPGRFSGRQFSNSRSEMNVSTLELGDSALYLCASSIVPLAGADTQYFGPGTRLTVL.